These T cell receptor beta chains were read from a single sample in a study of T cell changes during pregnancy in multiple sclerosis. The table came from immunoSEQ multiplex PCR; TCRdb's copy has only in-frame clones and leaves some out. The table includes tens of thousands of clones, about 89% detected once. Sample: CD4+ T cells from peripheral blood mononuclear cells, taken in the second trimester of pregnancy. These TCRs come from a female donor with multiple sclerosis, enrolled in a pregnancy study. The CDR3 runs from the conserved cysteine through the conserved F or W. The D gene is left open where the match is weak. Clone size appears in some rows only: once, few, many, or a class for an expanded clone.

j_gene: TRBJ1-5
v_gene: TRBV19
abundance: NA
d_gene: NA
CDR3aa: CASTDRNNQPQHF
CDR3nt: TGTGCCAGTACCGACAGGAACAATCAGCCCCAGCATTTT

j_gene: TRBJ2-5
v_gene: TRBV12-5
abundance: NA
d_gene: TRBD1
CDR3aa: CASGLLLQGETQYF
CDR3nt: TGTGCTAGTGGTTTGTTGTTACAGGGGGAGACCCAGTACTTC

j_gene: TRBJ2-3
v_gene: TRBV29-1
abundance: NA
d_gene: TRBD2
CDR3aa: CSLEGAGVGDTQYF
CDR3nt: TGCAGCCTTGAAGGCGCGGGAGTGGGAGATACGCAGTATTTT

j_gene: TRBJ1-1
v_gene: TRBV7-2
abundance: once
d_gene: NA
CDR3aa: CASSPQGVTEAFF
CDR3nt: TGTGCCAGCAGCCCCCAGGGTGTAACTGAAGCTTTCTTT

j_gene: TRBJ1-2
v_gene: TRBV18
abundance: NA
d_gene: NA
CDR3aa: CASSPLAAGDYGYTF
CDR3nt: TGTGCCAGCTCACCACTGGCCGCAGGGGACTATGGCTACACCTTC

j_gene: TRBJ2-1
v_gene: TRBV5-6
abundance: NA
d_gene: TRBD2
CDR3aa: CASSWGGRGNEQFF
CDR3nt: TGTGCCAGCAGCTGGGGAGGGAGGGGCAATGAGCAGTTCTTC

j_gene: TRBJ1-2
v_gene: TRBV7-8
abundance: NA
d_gene: TRBD1
CDR3aa: CASSNRDRGPRNYGYTF
CDR3nt: TGTGCCAGCAGTAACCGGGACAGGGGGCCCCGTAACTATGGCTACACCTTC

j_gene: TRBJ2-3
v_gene: TRBV14
abundance: NA
d_gene: NA
CDR3aa: CASSRSGRDTQYF
CDR3nt: TGTGCCAGCAGCCGAAGCGGCCGGGATACGCAGTATTTT

j_gene: TRBJ1-1
v_gene: TRBV2
abundance: NA
d_gene: NA
CDR3aa: CASGGQPNTEAFF
CDR3nt: TGTGCCAGCGGTGGACAGCCCAACACTGAAGCTTTCTTT

j_gene: TRBJ2-1
v_gene: TRBV5-1
abundance: NA
d_gene: TRBD2
CDR3aa: CASSFTGLVNEQFF
CDR3nt: TGCGCCAGCAGCTTTACGGGACTAGTTAATGAGCAGTTCTTC

j_gene: TRBJ1-5
v_gene: TRBV4-1
abundance: NA
d_gene: TRBD1
CDR3aa: CASSPDRQPGQPQHF
CDR3nt: TGCGCCAGCAGCCCGGACAGGCAGCCGGGGCAGCCCCAGCATTTT

j_gene: TRBJ2-2
v_gene: TRBV7-9
abundance: NA
d_gene: TRBD2
CDR3aa: CASTKRGGDAGELFF
CDR3nt: TGTGCCAGTACCAAACGGGGGGGCGACGCCGGGGAGCTGTTTTTT

j_gene: TRBJ2-7
v_gene: TRBV7-9
abundance: once
d_gene: TRBD2
CDR3aa: CASTRKDAGGYEQYF
CDR3nt: TGTGCCAGCACCAGAAAGGACGCGGGGGGATACGAGCAGTACTTC

j_gene: TRBJ1-5
v_gene: TRBV19
abundance: NA
d_gene: TRBD1
CDR3aa: CASTPTGRNQPQHF
CDR3nt: TGTGCCAGTACCCCGACAGGGAGGAATCAGCCCCAGCATTTT